This section outlines one T cell receptor beta chain sequence together with its context. No antigen is known for it. The V end lost 5 bases, the J end lost 4 bases, and 13 bases lay between the germline ends. Per germline, CDR1 SGHTA and CDR2 FQGNSA. The CDR3 totals 14 residues. This PCR relied on a set of 60 Vbeta primers and 13 Jbeta primers. Produced via immunoSEQ multiplex PCR; TCRdb's table is partial and in-frame only. The sample yields roughly 120,000 clones, approximately 70% seen once. The sample comes from a study of cytomegalovirus exposure and HLA in healthy donors. Study-level background: Among the approximately 400 genotyped donors, 70% to 85% were placed in the Caucasian-associated ancestry cluster.

Study conclusions and caveats: Later, TCR association rates were found to vary by HLA locus, highest for DRB1 and lowest for HLA-C. Specificity for CMV antigens was confirmed in vitro for a few of the CMV-associated chains.

The receptor's source is a middle-aged man in good health and CMV-seronegative. The V call is TRBV7-2, the J call TRBJ2-3; D possibly corresponds to TRBD1 (5 bases). Sample: PBMCs. This chain's CDR3 is CASSGAQLSDTQYF. The CDR3 DNA reads as TGTGCCAGCAGCGGGGCGCAGCTTTCAGATACGCAGTATTTT.